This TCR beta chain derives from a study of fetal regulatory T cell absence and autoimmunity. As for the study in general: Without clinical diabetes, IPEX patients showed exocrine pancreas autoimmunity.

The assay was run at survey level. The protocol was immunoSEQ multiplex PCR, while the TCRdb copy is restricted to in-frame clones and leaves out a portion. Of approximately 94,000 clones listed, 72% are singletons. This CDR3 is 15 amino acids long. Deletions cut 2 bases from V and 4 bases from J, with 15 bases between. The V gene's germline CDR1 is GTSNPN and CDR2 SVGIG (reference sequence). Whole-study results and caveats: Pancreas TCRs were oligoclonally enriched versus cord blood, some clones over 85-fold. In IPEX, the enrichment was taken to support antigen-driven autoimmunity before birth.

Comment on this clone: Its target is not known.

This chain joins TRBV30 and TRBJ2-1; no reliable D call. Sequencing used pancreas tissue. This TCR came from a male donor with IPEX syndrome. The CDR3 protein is CAWSPRTYFYNEQFF. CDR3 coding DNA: TGTGCCTGGAGTCCCCGGACGTACTTTTACAATGAGCAGTTCTTC.